This passage covers 30 T cell receptor beta chains from one sample sequenced in a study of CXCR3-negative and CXCR3-positive naive CD8 T cells. Findings of the study overall: Compared with CXCR3-negative naive cells, CXCR3-positive naive cells showed more hydrophobic TRB CDR3s.

These receptors lack a known antigen. UMI-tagged TRB cDNA libraries were built via 5' RACE. Reanalyzing the 5' RACE reads, TCRdb keeps one entry per CDR3 protein, without DNA. In all, the sample yields 130,000 to 150,000 distinct CDR3 sequences. The sequenced sample was naive CXCR3+ CD8+ T cells from blood. The subset: CD45RO-CCR7+CD27+CD95- naive CD8+ T cells expressing CXCR3 (TNR3+). The receptors were gathered from a human donor in good health. Some clones in this sample may be carry-over from other donors' samples.

This chain's CDR3 is CAWRLGQETQYF. This rearrangement joins TRBV30 to TRBJ2-5. CDR1 and CDR2 from the germline V gene are GTSNPN and SVGIG (reference sequence). The CDR3 totals 12 residues. The whole variable domain, remainder taken from reference TRBV30 and TRBJ2-5, is SQTIHQWPATLVQPVGSPLSLECTVEGTSNPNLYWYRQAAGRGLQLLFYSVGIGQISSEVPQNLSASRPQDRQFILSSKKLLLSDSGFYLCAWRLGQETQYFGPGTRLLVL.

The chain is built from TRBV7-7 and TRBJ2-3; there is no DNA to check the TCRdb D call of TRBD2. Germline CDR1 and CDR2: SSHAT and FNYEAQ (reference sequence). The CDR3 runs to 16 residues. CDR3 sequence: CASSPAGGEVADTQYF.

V usage is TRBV7-9 and J usage is TRBJ1-2. Germline V gives CDR1 SEHNR, CDR2 FQNEAQ (reference sequence). This CDR3 spans 14 amino acids. The CDR3 here is CASSPVEVPWGYTF. The variable domain in full, completed from reference TRBV7-9 and TRBJ1-2, reads DTGVSQNPRHKITKRGQNVTFRCDPISEHNRLYWYRQTLGQGPEFLTYFQNEAQLEKSRLLSDRFSAERPKGSFSTLEIQRTEQGDSAMYLCASSPVEVPWGYTFGSGTRLTVV.

The chain combines TRBV6-5 with TRBJ2-3. The V gene's germline CDR1 is MNHEY and CDR2 SVGAGI. The CDR3 is 17 residues long. Here the CDR3 reads CASSYWGTSGSTDTQYF.

The chain is built from TRBV23-1 and TRBJ2-1; TCRdb's D gene call, TRBD1, goes unchecked for lack of DNA. TRBV23-1 is noted as an ORF with a role that remains uncertain. CDR3 size: 19 residues. The CDR3 protein is CASSQSYDPGGGTYNEQFF.

The gene calls are TRBV5-1 and TRBJ1-1. CDR1 is SGHRS and CDR2 is YFSETQ in the germline V gene. The CDR3 runs 11 residues. The CDR3 reads CASMGSTEAFF.

The chain is built from TRBV29-1 and TRBJ2-1; no DNA is available, so the TRBD2 call from TCRdb remains unchecked. In germline, CDR1 is SQVTM, CDR2 ANQGSEA. CDR3 size: 15 residues. CDR3 residues: CSVPLGLGGYNEQFF.

V usage is TRBV29-1 and J usage is TRBJ1-4; the TCRdb call, TRBD1, lacks DNA for checking. Per the germline V gene, CDR1 is SQVTM and CDR2 is ANQGSEA. This CDR3 is built from 14 residues. The CDR3 protein is CSVGIQGFSEKLFF.

The chain is built from TRBV29-1 and TRBJ1-2; TCRdb's assignment of TRBD1 cannot be checked, as there is no DNA. Looked up from germline, CDR1 is SQVTM and CDR2 is ANQGSEA. This CDR3 comprises 14 residues. The CDR3 reads CSAVDPDRNYGYTF.

The chain couples TRBV12-3 or TRBV12-4 to TRBJ2-1. The length of the CDR3 is 12 residues. The CDR3 sequence: CASSSSDNEQFF.

The rearrangement joins TRBV12-3 or TRBV12-4 to TRBJ1-1. This CDR3 is 13 amino acids long. This chain's CDR3 is CASSFSANTEAFF.

The chain couples TRBV28 to TRBJ2-3. Germline lookup yields CDR1 MDHEN and CDR2 SYDVKM. There are 12 residues in the CDR3. CDR3 in amino acids: CASSLTPTAQYF. The whole variable domain, remainder taken from reference TRBV28 and TRBJ2-3, is DVKVTQSSRYLVKRTGEKVFLECVQDMDHENMFWYRQDPGLGLRLIYFSYDVKMKEKGDIPEGYSVSREKKERFSLILESASTNQTSMYLCASSLTPTAQYFGPGTRLTVL.

The chain combines TRBV11-2 with TRBJ2-1; without DNA, the TCRdb call of TRBD1 cannot be checked. CDR3 length: 13 residues. The V gene's germline CDR1 is SGHAT and CDR2 FQNNGV. The chain's CDR3 is CASRAPGEDEQFF.

V and J are TRBV4-3 and TRBJ1-4. The CDR3 runs 17 residues. Germline V gene sequence: CDR1 LGHNA, CDR2 YSLEER. The CDR3 reads CASSQDSLGATNEKLFF.

V and J are TRBV5-1 and TRBJ2-7; TCRdb picks TRBD1, but there is no DNA to check that call. CDR3 size: 17 residues. Looked up from germline, CDR1 is SGHRS and CDR2 is YFSETQ. The CDR3 is CASSLDGIGAANYEQYF.

The rearrangement uses TRBV12-3 or TRBV12-4 and TRBJ2-1; checking the TCRdb D call of TRBD1 is not possible without DNA. CDR3 length: 15 residues. CDR3 residues: CASSFWGAGYNEQFF.

CDR3 protein: CAWAPWETGDTGELFF. The V gene is TRBV30, the J gene TRBJ2-2; TCRdb designates TRBD1, a call that cannot be tested without DNA. This CDR3 has 16 amino acids. Germline values: CDR1 GTSNPN, CDR2 SVGIG (reference sequence).

The rearrangement joins TRBV7-9 to TRBJ2-5; the TCRdb call, TRBD1, lacks DNA for checking. This CDR3 is 14 amino acids long. CDR1 is SEHNR, CDR2 FQNEAQ, per germline (reference sequence). CDR3 sequence reads: CASSLVEGEETQYF.

V usage is TRBV9 and J usage is TRBJ2-2; TCRdb outputs TRBD1, but without DNA this stays unchecked. Per the germline V gene, CDR1 is SGDLS and CDR2 is YYNGEE. CDR3 length: 17 residues. This chain's CDR3 is CASSVAVGQANTGELVF.

V is TRBV7-9 and J is TRBJ2-3; lacking DNA, the TRBD1 call made by TCRdb goes unchecked. The CDR3 has 14 amino acids. Germline V lookup: CDR1 SEHNR, CDR2 FQNEAQ (reference sequence). This CDR3 reads CASSFGGITDTQYF.

The chain has TRBV6-2 or TRBV6-3 and TRBJ2-1; TCRdb selects TRBD1, and the lack of DNA leaves this call unchecked. This CDR3 is built from 16 residues. CDR1 and CDR2 (germline): MNHEY, SVGEGT. CDR3 region: CASSRLAGATYNEQFF.

The chain carries TRBV11-3 and TRBJ2-5; TCRdb outputs TRBD1, but without DNA this stays unchecked. Germline CDR1 and CDR2: SGHNT and YENEEA. The CDR3 contains 14 residues. CDR3 in amino acids: CASSPLGDQETQYF.

This chain connects TRBV29-1 to TRBJ2-7; TCRdb outputs TRBD1, but without DNA this stays unchecked. The CDR3 is 13 amino acids. The germline gives CDR1 SQVTM, CDR2 ANQGSEA. CDR3 sequence: CSVIQGAIYAQYF.

The V call is TRBV11-3, the J call TRBJ2-1. This CDR3 comprises 11 residues. The V gene's germline CDR1 is SGHNT and CDR2 YENEEA. The CDR3 is CASSLADEQFF.

V and J are TRBV27 and TRBJ2-7; TCRdb indicates TRBD1, and absent DNA this call remains unverified. CDR1 MNHEY and CDR2 SMNVEV come from the germline V gene (reference sequence). CDR3 length equals 15 residues. This chain's CDR3 is CASSSPQGGLHEQYF.

The V and J genes are TRBV25-1 and TRBJ2-7. CDR3 length: 15 amino acids. Germline V gives CDR1 MGHDK, CDR2 SYGVNS. CDR3 sequence: CASSDHLDISYEQYF.

The J gene is TRBJ2-1, the V gene TRBV20-1; TCRdb proposes TRBD1, but this gene call is untestable without DNA. CDR1 and CDR2 (germline): DFQATT, SNEGSKA (reference sequence). CDR3 size: 14 residues. This chain's CDR3 is CSAQGASSDNEQFF.

CDR3 residues: CATGATDGLRNEQFF. This chain connects TRBV10-1 to TRBJ2-1; the D gene TCRdb calls, TRBD1, cannot be checked with no DNA. The germline V gene encodes CDR1 WNHNN and CDR2 SYGVQD (reference sequence). The CDR3 is 15 amino acids.

V usage is TRBV30 and J usage is TRBJ1-6; TCRdb designates TRBD1, a call that cannot be tested without DNA. This CDR3 comprises 14 residues. The germline V gene encodes CDR1 GTSNPN and CDR2 SVGIG (reference sequence). The CDR3 protein is CAWGQGSGNSPLHF.

V and J are TRBV29-1 and TRBJ2-7. The CDR3 extends over 11 amino acids. Looked up from germline, CDR1 is SQVTM and CDR2 is ANQGSEA. The CDR3 reads CSVVSDYEQYF.